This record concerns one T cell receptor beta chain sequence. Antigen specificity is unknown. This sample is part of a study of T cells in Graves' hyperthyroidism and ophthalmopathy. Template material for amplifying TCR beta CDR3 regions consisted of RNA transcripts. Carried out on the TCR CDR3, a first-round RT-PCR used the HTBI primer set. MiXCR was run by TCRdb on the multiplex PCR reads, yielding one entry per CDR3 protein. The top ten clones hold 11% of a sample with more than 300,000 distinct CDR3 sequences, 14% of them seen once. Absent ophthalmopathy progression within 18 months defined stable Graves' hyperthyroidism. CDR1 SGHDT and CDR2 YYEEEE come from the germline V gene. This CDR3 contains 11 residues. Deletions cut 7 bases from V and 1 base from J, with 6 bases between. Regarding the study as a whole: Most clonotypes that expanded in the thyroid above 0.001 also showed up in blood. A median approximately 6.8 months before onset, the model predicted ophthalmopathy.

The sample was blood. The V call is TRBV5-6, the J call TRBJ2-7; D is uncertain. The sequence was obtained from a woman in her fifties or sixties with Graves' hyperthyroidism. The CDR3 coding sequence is TGTGCCAGCGCCAAATCCTACGAGCAGTACTTC. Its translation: CASAKSYEQYF.